The source of this T cell receptor beta chain is a study of OX40 agonist ivuxolimab in advanced cancers. On the study more broadly: Those enrolled were 82.7% male, with a mean age of around 60 years and ages from roughly 20 to 85. General study results and limits: Both blood CD4+ and CD8+ T cells showed clonal growth by week 6 at 0.1 to 3.0 mg/kg. There were also nonresponders showing low normalized T-cell clonal expansion.

V was pared by 3 bases and J by 6 bases, with 8 bases between. This CDR3 region has 13 residues. Germline V gene sequence: CDR1 MNHNS, CDR2 SASEGT. In the case of this clone: What it binds is not known.

Data came from immunoSEQ multiplex PCR; TCRdb stores just in-frame clones and leaves some out. This table holds around 76,000 clones, 65% to 90% found once. Blood specimens came from baseline, cycle 4 day 1, and cycle 7 day 1. This clonotype originated in an adult with an advanced solid tumor such as melanoma, head and neck, liver or kidney cancer. V usage is TRBV6-1 and J usage is TRBJ2-2, with D hard to call. Sequencing was performed on CD4+ or CD8+ T cells sorted from blood, taken in a trial of the OX40 agonist ivuxolimab. The CDR3 DNA reads as TGTGCCAGCAGTGACAGACTCGCCGGGGAGCTGTTTTTT. It codes for CASSDRLAGELFF.